Listed here are 16 T cell receptor beta chains from one sample, sequenced in a study of vaccination and CD4 T cells after COVID-19. No cognate antigen is known for these TCRs. Treatment defined: roughly nine-day PBMC culture with coronavirus spike peptide pools or control peptides (ViraFEST assay). Unexposed donor CD4+ T cells predated the COVID-19 pandemic, collected 2011-2018. Sequence data for DNA of cultured CD4+ T cells were generated by the Oncomine TCR Beta short-read assay. TCRdb analysed the PCR reads with MiXCR anew, one entry per CDR3 protein. Here the sample spans about 6,500 distinct CDR3 sequences, roughly 50% being singletons. Material for sequencing was CD4+ T cells from blood, cultured in vitro. The receptors shown here come from a human donor in good health.

This clonotype was detected only a few times. The V call is TRBV19, the J call TRBJ1-5; D is perhaps TRBD1 (5 bases). CDR3 size: 15 residues. Looked up from germline, CDR1 is LNHDA and CDR2 is SQIVND (reference sequence). Trimming took 4 bases from V and 2 from J, leaving 12 bases between them. CDR3: CASSKAGLGNQPQHF. The DNA of the CDR3 is TGTGCCAGTAGTAAGGCAGGGTTGGGCAATCAGCCCCAGCATTTT.

The rearrangement joins TRBV11-2 to TRBJ2-7, with 8 bases that match TRBD2. V gave up 3 bases and J gave up 6 bases; unmatched junction bases: 4. The CDR3 contains 13 residues. CDR1 is SGHAT, CDR2 FQNNGV, per germline. The CDR3 coding sequence is TGTGCCAGCAGCTTGAAGCGGGAGCTCGAGCAGTACTTC. Encoded protein: CASSLKRELEQYF.

This clonotype has more than one count but fewer than ten. The rearrangement joins TRBV15 to TRBJ2-5, with TRBD1 matching over 7 bases. The CDR3 length is 15 residues. With V trimmed by 5 bases and J by 0 bases, 6 bases remained unmatched. The germline V gene has CDR1 LNHNV and CDR2 YYDKDF (reference sequence). The CDR3 loop is CATSSRDSYQETQYF. Here the CDR3 DNA reads TGTGCCACCAGCTCCCGGGACAGTTACCAAGAGACCCAGTACTTC.

This chain uses TRBV4-1 with TRBJ2-7, with 7 bases that match TRBD1. J gave up 5 bases and V 4 bases, and 8 bases lay outside the gene matches. CDR1 and CDR2 (germline): MGHRA, YSYEKL. This CDR3 comprises 14 residues. CDR3 in amino acids: CASSPHRDSHEQYF. DNA of the CDR3: TGCGCCAGCAGCCCCCACAGGGACAGTCACGAGCAGTACTTC.

V gene TRBV30 combines with J gene TRBJ2-4; 10 nucleotides line up with TRBD2. In germline, CDR1 is GTSNPN, CDR2 SVGIG (reference sequence). J lost 0 bases, V lost 4 bases, and 6 bases had no gene match. This CDR3 spans 16 amino acids. In DNA, the CDR3 is TGTGCCTGGAATAGCGGGGGGTCACTAGCCAAAAACATTCAGTACTTC. It specifies CAWNSGGSLAKNIQYF.

The chain uses TRBV7-2 and TRBJ1-1; TRBD1 might be the D (5 bases). Germline values: CDR1 SGHTA, CDR2 FQGNSA. The CDR3 is 14 residues long. Trimming removed 5 bases at V and 4 bases at J, with 14 bases between. The CDR3, as DNA: TGTGCCAGCAGCCCGGGGGTAGGGCGCACTGAAGCTTTCTTT. Amino acids: CASSPGVGRTEAFF.

The CDR3 DNA sequence: TGTGCCTGGAGTGTACGGGCAGGGGAGGGTGGCTACACCTTC. Translating it yields CAWSVRAGEGGYTF. The genes are TRBV30 and TRBJ1-2; TRBD1 might be the D (6 bases). This CDR3 spans 14 amino acids. Trimming pared 0 bases from V and 7 bases from J, leaving 15 bases between. Germline V gene lookup returns CDR1 GTSNPN and CDR2 SVGIG (reference sequence).

CDR3 nucleotides: TGTGCCACCAGCGGGTTTTCGGGAAGTACCGGGGAGCTGTTTTTT. Translating it yields CATSGFSGSTGELFF. The V and J genes are TRBV15 and TRBJ2-2, with D perhaps matching TRBD2 (5 bases). The CDR3 contains 15 residues. V lost 5 bases and J lost 5, with 15 bases in between. In germline, CDR1 is LNHNV, CDR2 YYDKDF (reference sequence).

CDR3 loop: CASSLGGGIGMAKNIQYF. CDR3 sequence (DNA): TGTGCCAGCAGCTTAGGGGGAGGGATTGGAATGGCCAAAAACATTCAGTACTTC. The chain links TRBV11-2 to TRBJ2-4; 7 nucleotides match TRBD2. With 1 base clipped from V and 1 base from J, the junction kept 10 bases outside the gene matches. Germline V lookup: CDR1 SGHAT, CDR2 FQNNGV. The CDR3 is 18 amino acids.

The chain has TRBV7-2 and TRBJ1-2; no definite D call. Trimming took 10 bases from V and 8 from J, leaving 14 bases between them. The CDR3 is 11 residues long. Germline V gives CDR1 SGHTA, CDR2 FQGNSA. CDR3 region: CATLYLGGYTF. The CDR3 nucleotides are TGTGCCACCCTGTATCTCGGGGGCTACACCTTC.

The chain uses TRBV6-1 and TRBJ1-1, with TRBD1 matching over 7 bases. Looked up from germline, CDR1 is MNHNS and CDR2 is SASEGT. This CDR3 contains 14 residues. J gave up 1 base and V 6 bases, and 5 bases lay outside the gene matches. This CDR3 reads CASSRDSKNTEAFF. The DNA for the CDR3 is TGTGCCAGCAGCCGGGACAGCAAGAACACTGAAGCTTTCTTT.

The chain links TRBV6-1 to TRBJ2-4; the match to TRBD2 covers 7 bases. V shed 10 bases and J 0 bases; nucleotides not matched to a gene: 18. The CDR3 covers 18 residues. The germline V gene has CDR1 MNHNS and CDR2 SASEGT. CDR3 in DNA: TGTGCCATTCAAACGTCGGTGGGAGGGGTGGTAGCCAAAAACATTCAGTACTTC. Translating gives CAIQTSVGGVVAKNIQYF.

This sequence joins TRBV20-1 and TRBJ1-5, with 8 bases fitting TRBD1. CDR1 DFQATT and CDR2 SNEGSKA come from the germline V gene (reference sequence). The CDR3 extends over 15 amino acids. V gave up 1 base and J gave up 5 bases; unmatched junction bases: 7. CDR3 sequence: CSARGGPGGHQPQHF. CDR3 bases: TGCAGTGCTAGAGGAGGTCCAGGGGGCCATCAGCCCCAGCATTTT.

The J gene is TRBJ2-5, the V gene TRBV5-4; 9 positions match TRBD1. The germline CDR1 and CDR2 sequences are SGHNT and YYREEE (reference sequence). This CDR3 is 17 amino acids long. V shed 4 bases, J shed 4 bases, and the junction held 14 bases outside the gene matches. The CDR3 spells CASSRSRDREDRETQYF. The CDR3 DNA reads TGTGCCAGCAGCCGATCCCGGGACAGGGAGGACAGAGAGACCCAGTACTTC.

The rearrangement joins TRBV12-3 or TRBV12-4 to TRBJ1-2, with 8 bases fitting TRBD1. The CDR3 loop spans 14 amino acids. V was pared by 3 bases and J by 4 bases, with 4 bases of the junction left unmatched. The CDR3 loop is CASSLRTGIYGYTF. CDR3 in DNA: TGTGCCAGCAGTTTGAGGACAGGGATCTATGGCTACACCTTC.

V usage is TRBV29-1 and J usage is TRBJ2-4; possibly TRBD1 or TRBD2 for D (5 bases each). This CDR3 region has 13 residues. With 7 bases removed from V and 6 bases from J, the gap between germline ends came to 16 bases. Germline V gene sequence: CDR1 SQVTM, CDR2 ANQGSEA. As DNA, the CDR3 is TGCAGCGGGAGGTCCAGGGCGCCAAACATTCAGTACTTC. Protein sequence: CSGRSRAPNIQYF.